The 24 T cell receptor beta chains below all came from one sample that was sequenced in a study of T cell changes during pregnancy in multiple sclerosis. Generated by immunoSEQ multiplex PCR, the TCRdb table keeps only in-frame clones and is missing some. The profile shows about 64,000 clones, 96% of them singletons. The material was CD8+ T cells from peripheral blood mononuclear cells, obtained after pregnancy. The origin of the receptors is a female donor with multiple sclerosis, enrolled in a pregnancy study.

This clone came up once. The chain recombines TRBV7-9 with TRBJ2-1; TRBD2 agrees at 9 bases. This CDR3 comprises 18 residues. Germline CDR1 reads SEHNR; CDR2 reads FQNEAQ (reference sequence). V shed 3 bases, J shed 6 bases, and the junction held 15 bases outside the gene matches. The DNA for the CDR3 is TGTGCCAGCAGCTTTAGGGAGCGGGCGGGAGGGTTGGGCAATGAGCAGTTCTTC. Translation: CASSFRERAGGLGNEQFF.

This CDR3 is CASSSGWGRSPYEQYF. The CDR3 DNA follows: TGTGCCAGCAGTTCTGGGTGGGGGCGTTCTCCCTACGAGCAGTACTTC. V gene TRBV7-9 combines with J gene TRBJ2-7; possible D gene TRBD1, 6 bases. CDR3 length: 16 residues. Trimming took off 6 bases at V and 2 bases at J, with 20 bases between the two ends. The V gene's germline CDR1 is SEHNR and CDR2 FQNEAQ (reference sequence).

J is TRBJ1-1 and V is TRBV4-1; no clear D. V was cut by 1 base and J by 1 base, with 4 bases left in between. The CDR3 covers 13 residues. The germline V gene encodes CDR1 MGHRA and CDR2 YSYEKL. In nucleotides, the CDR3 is TGCGCCAGCAGCCAAGCTAGGAACACTGAAGCTTTCTTT. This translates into CASSQARNTEAFF.

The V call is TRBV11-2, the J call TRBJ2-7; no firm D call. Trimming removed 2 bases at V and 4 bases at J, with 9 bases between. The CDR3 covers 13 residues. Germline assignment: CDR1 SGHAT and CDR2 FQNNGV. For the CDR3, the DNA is TGTGCCAGCAGCTTATACAGCCCTTACGAGCAGTACTTC. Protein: CASSLYSPYEQYF.

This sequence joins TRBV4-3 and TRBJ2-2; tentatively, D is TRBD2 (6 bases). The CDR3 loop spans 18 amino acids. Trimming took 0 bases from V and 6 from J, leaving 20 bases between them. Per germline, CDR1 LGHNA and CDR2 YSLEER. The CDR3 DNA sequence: TGCGCCAGCAGCCAAGATCTCATCCGGGAGTTGGACCCCGGGGAGCTGTTTTTT. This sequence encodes CASSQDLIRELDPGELFF.

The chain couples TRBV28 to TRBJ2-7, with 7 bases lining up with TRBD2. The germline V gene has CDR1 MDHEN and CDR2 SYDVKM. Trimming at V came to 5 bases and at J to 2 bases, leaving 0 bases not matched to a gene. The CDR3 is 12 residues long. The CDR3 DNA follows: TGTGCCAGCAGTGGACTAGCCTACGAGCAGTACTTC. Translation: CASSGLAYEQYF.

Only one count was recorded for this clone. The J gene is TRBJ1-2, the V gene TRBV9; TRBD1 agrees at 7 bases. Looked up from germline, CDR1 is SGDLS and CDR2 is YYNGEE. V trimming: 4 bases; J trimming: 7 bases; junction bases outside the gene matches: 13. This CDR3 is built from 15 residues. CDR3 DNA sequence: TGTGCCAGCAGCCCCCGGGACAGACCTTTTGGTGGCTACACCTTC. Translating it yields CASSPRDRPFGGYTF.

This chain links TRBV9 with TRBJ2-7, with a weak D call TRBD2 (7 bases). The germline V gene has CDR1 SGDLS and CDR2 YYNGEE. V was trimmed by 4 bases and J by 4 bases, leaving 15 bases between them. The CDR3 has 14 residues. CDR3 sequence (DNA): TGTGCCAGCAGCCCCAGGGGAGGGCCTTACGAGCAGTACTTC. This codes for CASSPRGGPYEQYF.

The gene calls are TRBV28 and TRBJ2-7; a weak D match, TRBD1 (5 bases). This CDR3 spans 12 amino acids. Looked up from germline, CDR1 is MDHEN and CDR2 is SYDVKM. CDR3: CAAGQLAYEQYF. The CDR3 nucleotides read TGTGCAGCAGGGCAGCTTGCCTACGAGCAGTACTTC.

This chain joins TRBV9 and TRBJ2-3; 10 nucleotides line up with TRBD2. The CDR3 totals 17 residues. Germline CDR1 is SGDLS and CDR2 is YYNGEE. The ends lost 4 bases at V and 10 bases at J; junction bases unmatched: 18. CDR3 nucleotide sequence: TGTGCCAGCAGCCATCGTGGTAGCGGGAGGTCCTTCAATCCGCAGTATTTT. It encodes CASSHRGSGRSFNPQYF. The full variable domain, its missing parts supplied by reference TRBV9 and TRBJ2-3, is DSGVTQTPKHLITATGQRVTLRCSPRSGDLSVYWYQQSLDQGLQFLIQYYNGEERAKGNILERFSAQQFPDLHSELNLSSLELGDSALYFCASSHRGSGRSFNPQYFGPGTRLTVL.

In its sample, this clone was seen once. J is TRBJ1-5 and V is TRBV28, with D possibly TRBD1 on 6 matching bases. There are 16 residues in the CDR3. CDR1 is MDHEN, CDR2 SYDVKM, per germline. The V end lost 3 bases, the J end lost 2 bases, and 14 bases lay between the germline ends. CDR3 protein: CASSFSGVLRNQPQHF. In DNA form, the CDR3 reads TGTGCCAGCAGTTTTTCAGGGGTCTTGCGCAATCAGCCCCAGCATTTT.

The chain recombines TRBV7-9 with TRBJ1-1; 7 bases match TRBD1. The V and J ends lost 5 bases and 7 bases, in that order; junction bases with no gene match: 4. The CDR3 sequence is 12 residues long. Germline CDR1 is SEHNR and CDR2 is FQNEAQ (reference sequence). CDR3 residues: CASSPGQLEAFF. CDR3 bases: TGTGCCAGCAGCCCGGGACAGCTTGAAGCTTTCTTT.

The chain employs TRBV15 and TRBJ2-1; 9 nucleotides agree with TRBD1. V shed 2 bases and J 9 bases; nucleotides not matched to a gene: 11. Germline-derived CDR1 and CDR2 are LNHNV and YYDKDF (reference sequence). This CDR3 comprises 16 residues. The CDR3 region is CATSRSGTGWKSEQFF. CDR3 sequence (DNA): TGTGCCACCAGCAGATCCGGGACAGGGTGGAAGAGTGAGCAGTTCTTC.

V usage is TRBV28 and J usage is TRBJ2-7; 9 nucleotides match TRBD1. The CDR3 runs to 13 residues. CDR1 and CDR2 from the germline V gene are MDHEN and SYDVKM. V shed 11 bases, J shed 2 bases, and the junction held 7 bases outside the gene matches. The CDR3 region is CAARTGATYEQYF. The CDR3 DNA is TGTGCCGCCCGGACAGGGGCGACCTACGAGCAGTACTTC.

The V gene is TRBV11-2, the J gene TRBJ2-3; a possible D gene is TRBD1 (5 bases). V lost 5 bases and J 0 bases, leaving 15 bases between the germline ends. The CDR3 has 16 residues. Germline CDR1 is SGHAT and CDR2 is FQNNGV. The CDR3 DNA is TGTGCCAGCAGCCCATGGGGCCGTTCTAGCACAGATACGCAGTATTTT. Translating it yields CASSPWGRSSTDTQYF.

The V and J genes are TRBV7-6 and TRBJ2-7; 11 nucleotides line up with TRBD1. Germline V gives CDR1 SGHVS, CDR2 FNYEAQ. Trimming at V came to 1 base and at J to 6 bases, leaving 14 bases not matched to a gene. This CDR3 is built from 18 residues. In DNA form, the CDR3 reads TGTGCCAGCAGCTTAGAGGCCGGGACAGGGGGACCCCTCGGCGAGCAGTACTTC. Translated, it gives CASSLEAGTGGPLGEQYF.

This CDR3 reads CSVGDIDGYTF. The CDR3 coding sequence is TGCAGCGTTGGTGACATAGACGGCTACACCTTC. The chain joins TRBV29-1 to TRBJ1-2; no reliable D call. Trimming stripped 4 bases from V and 8 bases from J, with 11 bases between. Germline V lookup: CDR1 SQVTM, CDR2 ANQGSEA. CDR3 length equals 11 residues.

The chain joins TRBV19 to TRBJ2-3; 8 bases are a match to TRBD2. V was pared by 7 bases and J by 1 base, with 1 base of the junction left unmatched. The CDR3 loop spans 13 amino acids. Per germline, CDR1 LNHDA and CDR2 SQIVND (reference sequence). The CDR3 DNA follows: TGTGCCAGTAAGACTAGCGGCACAGATACGCAGTATTTT. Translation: CASKTSGTDTQYF.

CDR3 in amino acids: CASSWVPPGNTEAFF. In DNA form, the CDR3 reads TGCGCCAGCAGCTGGGTCCCCCCAGGGAACACTGAAGCTTTCTTT. This chain uses TRBV5-1 with TRBJ1-1; D gene uncertain. The CDR3 sequence is 15 residues long. V was pared by 3 bases and J by 1 base, with 13 bases between. CDR1 is SGHRS and CDR2 is YFSETQ in the germline V gene.

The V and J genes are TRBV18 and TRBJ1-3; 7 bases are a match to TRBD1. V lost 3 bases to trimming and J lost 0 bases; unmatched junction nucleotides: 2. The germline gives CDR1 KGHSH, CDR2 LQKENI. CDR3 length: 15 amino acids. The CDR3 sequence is CASSPAGGSGNTIYF. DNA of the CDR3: TGTGCCAGCTCACCGGCAGGGGGCTCTGGAAACACCATATATTTT.

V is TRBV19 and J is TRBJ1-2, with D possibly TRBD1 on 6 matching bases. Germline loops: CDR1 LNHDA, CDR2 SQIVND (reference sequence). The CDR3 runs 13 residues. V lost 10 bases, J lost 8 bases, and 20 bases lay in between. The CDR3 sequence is CATKTGLNGGYTF. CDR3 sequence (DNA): TGTGCCACTAAAACAGGGCTGAACGGGGGCTACACCTTC.

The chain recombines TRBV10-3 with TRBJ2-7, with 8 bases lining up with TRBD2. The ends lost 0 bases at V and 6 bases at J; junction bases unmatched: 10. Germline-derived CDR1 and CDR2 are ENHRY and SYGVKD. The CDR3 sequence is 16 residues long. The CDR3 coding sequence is TGTGCCATCAGTGAGTCGACGGGACTAGAAACAGGCGAGCAGTACTTC. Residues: CAISESTGLETGEQYF.

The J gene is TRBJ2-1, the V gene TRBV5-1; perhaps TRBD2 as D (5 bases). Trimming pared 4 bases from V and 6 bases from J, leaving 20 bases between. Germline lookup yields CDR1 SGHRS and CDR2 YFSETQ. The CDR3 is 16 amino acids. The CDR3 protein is CASSVPSTGNFNEQFF. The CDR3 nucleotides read TGCGCCAGCAGCGTGCCCTCGACGGGAAACTTCAATGAGCAGTTCTTC.

The CDR3 is CASSFPRGGNNEQFF. In nucleotides, the CDR3 is TGTGCCAGCAGCTTCCCCCGGGGGGGGAACAATGAGCAGTTCTTC. V gene TRBV7-9 combines with J gene TRBJ2-1; 8 bases align to TRBD2. V lost 3 bases and J lost 5; bases outside the gene matches: 6. Germline CDR1 reads SEHNR; CDR2 reads FQNEAQ (reference sequence). There are 15 residues in the CDR3.